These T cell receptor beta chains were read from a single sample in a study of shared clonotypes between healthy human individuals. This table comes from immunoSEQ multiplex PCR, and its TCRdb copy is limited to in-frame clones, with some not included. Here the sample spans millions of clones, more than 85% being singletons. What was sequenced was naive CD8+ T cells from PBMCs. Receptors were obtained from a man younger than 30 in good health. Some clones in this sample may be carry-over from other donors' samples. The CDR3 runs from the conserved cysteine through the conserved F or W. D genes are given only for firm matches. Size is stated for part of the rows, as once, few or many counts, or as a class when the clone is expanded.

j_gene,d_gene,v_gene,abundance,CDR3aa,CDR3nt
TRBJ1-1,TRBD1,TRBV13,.,CASISLGDRVRNTEAFF,TGTGCCAGCATCTCATTGGGGGACAGGGTCAGGAACACTGAAGCTTTCTTT
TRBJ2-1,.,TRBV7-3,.,CASSLLLGNEQFF,TGTGCCAGCAGCCTCCTCTTGGGCAATGAGCAGTTCTTC
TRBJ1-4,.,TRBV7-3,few,CASSEAGTPDEKLFF,TGTGCCAGCAGCGAAGCCGGGACACCCGATGAAAAACTGTTTTTT
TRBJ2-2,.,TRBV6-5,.,CASSSYRIGTGELFF,TGTGCCAGCAGTTCGTACAGGATTGGCACCGGGGAGCTGTTTTTT
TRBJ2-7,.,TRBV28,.,CASTRGPLSYEQYF,TGTGCCAGCACCCGAGGTCCGTTATCCTACGAGCAGTACTTC
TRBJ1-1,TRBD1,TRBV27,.,CASAPVLAGGASTEAFF,TGTGCCAGCGCCCCCGTATTGGCAGGGGGCGCGAGTACTGAAGCTTTCTTT
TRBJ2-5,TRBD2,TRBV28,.,CASSTWTSGSIEGETQYF,TGTGCCAGCAGTACCTGGACTAGCGGGAGTATTGAAGGAGAGACCCAGTACTTC
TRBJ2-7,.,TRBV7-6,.,CASSSGNREGTYEQYF,TGTGCCAGCAGCTCGGGGAACAGGGAAGGAACCTACGAGCAGTACTTC
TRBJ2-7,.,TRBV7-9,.,CASSIVGNEQYF,TGTGCCAGCAGCATAGTTGGCAACGAGCAGTACTTC
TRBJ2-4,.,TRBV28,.,CASTPPGAKNIQYF,TGTGCCAGCACTCCGCCCGGAGCCAAAAACATTCAGTACTTC
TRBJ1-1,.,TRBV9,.,CASSTDTYTEAFF,TGTGCCAGCAGTACGGACACTTACACTGAAGCTTTCTTT
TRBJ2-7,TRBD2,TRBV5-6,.,CASSPTGTSPYEQYF,TGTGCCAGCAGCCCAACCGGGACTAGCCCCTACGAGCAGTACTTC
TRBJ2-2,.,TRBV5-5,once,CASSLAWGDTGELFF,TGTGCCAGCAGCTTGGCTTGGGGAGACACCGGGGAGCTGTTTTTT
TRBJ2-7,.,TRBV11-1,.,CASGARGSYEQYF,TGTGCCAGCGGGGCGAGAGGGTCCTACGAGCAGTACTTC
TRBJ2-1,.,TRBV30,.,CAWSVAGAYNEQFF,TGTGCCTGGAGTGTCGCCGGGGCCTACAATGAGCAGTTCTTC
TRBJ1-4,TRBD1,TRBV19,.,CASSRDRTTTNEKLFF,TGTGCCAGTAGTAGGGACAGAACAACAACTAATGAAAAACTGTTTTTT
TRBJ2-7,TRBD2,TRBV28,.,CAGARGLAGGPHEQYF,TGTGCCGGGGCACGGGGACTAGCGGGAGGGCCCCACGAGCAGTACTTC
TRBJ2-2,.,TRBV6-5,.,CASRDRMNTGELFF,TGTGCCAGCAGAGACAGGATGAACACCGGGGAGCTGTTTTTT
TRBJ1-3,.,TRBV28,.,CASTPLRDRKNTIYF,TGTGCCAGCACCCCCTTGAGGGATCGAAAGAACACCATATATTTT